Below are 26 T cell receptor beta chains sequenced from a single sample in a study of cytomegalovirus exposure and HLA in healthy donors. Vbeta (60) and Jbeta (13) primers were used in the PCR. The data were produced by immunoSEQ multiplex PCR, yet TCRdb's version contains in-frame clones alone and is incomplete. The sample carries under 150,000 clones, roughly four fifths recorded once. Sequenced input: PBMCs. These receptors came from a woman in her late teens or twenties in good health and CMV-seronegative.

The V call is TRBV6-1, the J call TRBJ2-3, with unresolved D. There are 12 residues in the CDR3. Deletions cut 3 bases from V and 10 bases from J, with 11 bases between. CDR1 is MNHNS, CDR2 SASEGT, per germline. The CDR3 DNA reads as TGTGCCAGCAGTGAGGCCTCGATCCCGCAGTATTTT. Protein sequence: CASSEASIPQYF.

The chain has TRBV29-1 and TRBJ1-3, with a tentative D call TRBD1 (5 bases). The CDR3 has 11 residues. CDR1 and CDR2 (germline): SQVTM, ANQGSEA. V lost 8 bases, J lost 8 bases, and 13 bases lay in between. The CDR3 DNA is TGCAGCACCGACGAAGGGGACACCATATATTTT. This sequence encodes CSTDEGDTIYF.

CDR3 sequence (DNA): TGCGCCAGCAGCTTCGGGGTTTCCGGGATGCCCCAGCATTTT. Protein sequence: CASSFGVSGMPQHF. V is TRBV5-1 and J is TRBJ1-5; D is unresolved. V lost 2 bases, J lost 9 bases, and 15 bases lay in between. The CDR3 extends over 14 amino acids. Germline V gene sequence: CDR1 SGHRS, CDR2 YFSETQ. The full variable domain, its missing parts supplied by reference TRBV5-1 and TRBJ1-5, is KAGVTQTPRYLIKTRGQQVTLSCSPISGHRSVSWYQQTPGQGLQFLFEYFSETQRNKGNFPGRFSGRQFSNSRSEMNVSTLELGDSALYLCASSFGVSGMPQHFGDGTRLSIL.

V and J are TRBV6-1 and TRBJ1-5; 9 bases line up with TRBD1. The CDR3 is made up of 15 amino acids. Trimming cost V 2 bases and J 5 bases; bases outside gene matches: 4. Germline V gene data show CDR1 as MNHNS and CDR2 as SASEGT. The CDR3 DNA reads as TGTGCCAGCAGTGAATTTACAGGGGGCTATCAGCCCCAGCATTTT. This gives the protein CASSEFTGGYQPQHF.

V and J are TRBV6-1 and TRBJ1-6, with D perhaps matching TRBD1 (5 bases). This CDR3 contains 16 residues. Between the trimmed V and J ends, which lost 2 bases and 5 bases, there was a span of 13 bases. In germline, CDR1 is MNHNS, CDR2 SASEGT. The CDR3 is CASSETGRGDNSPLHF. In nucleotides, the CDR3 is TGTGCCAGCAGTGAAACGGGGCGGGGTGATAATTCACCCCTCCACTTT.

This chain connects TRBV6-1 to TRBJ2-7; D perhaps matches TRBD1 (5 bases). The CDR3 spans 14 residues. Trimming took 2 bases from V and 3 from J, leaving 11 bases between them. Germline V gene lookup returns CDR1 MNHNS and CDR2 SASEGT. CDR3 sequence reads: CASSEIGGHYEQYF. The CDR3 nucleotides are TGTGCCAGCAGTGAAATTGGCGGACACTACGAGCAGTACTTC.

The V call is TRBV5-1, the J call TRBJ2-2; D unclear. The CDR3 is made up of 16 amino acids. Germline CDR1 is SGHRS and CDR2 is YFSETQ. V lost 0 bases and J 4 bases, leaving 13 bases between the germline ends. The CDR3 DNA sequence: TGCGCCAGCAGCTTGGAGCAGGCCCAGATCACCGGGGAGCTGTTTTTT. Its translation: CASSLEQAQITGELFF.

This rearrangement joins TRBV7-9 to TRBJ1-1, with TRBD1 matching 8 bases. Germline V gene sequence: CDR1 SEHNR, CDR2 FQNEAQ (reference sequence). CDR3 length: 12 residues. Trimming took 5 bases from V and 7 from J; bases not matched to a gene: 3. CDR3 nucleotide sequence: TGTGCCAGCAGCGAAGACAGGGGTGAAGCTTTCTTT. Its protein product is CASSEDRGEAFF.

This clone was counted once. V gene TRBV25-1 combines with J gene TRBJ2-7; the match to TRBD1 covers 7 bases. V was pared by 7 bases and J by 3 bases, with 6 bases of the junction left unmatched. CDR1 is MGHDK and CDR2 is SYGVNS in the germline V gene. CDR3 size: 13 residues. The chain's CDR3 is CASTLTGNYEQYF. The DNA of the CDR3 is TGTGCCAGCACCCTGACAGGGAACTACGAGCAGTACTTC.

The chain carries TRBV27 and TRBJ2-6, with D possibly TRBD2 on 5 matching bases. V lost 9 bases to trimming and J lost 4 bases, with 10 bases between them. This CDR3 has 13 residues. Per the germline V gene, CDR1 is MNHEY and CDR2 is SMNVEV (reference sequence). The CDR3 DNA sequence: TGTGCCAGTCATAGCGCCGGGGCCAACGTCCTGACTTTC. Amino acids: CASHSAGANVLTF.

The chain uses TRBV13 and TRBJ2-3; 11 positions agree with TRBD2. CDR1 and CDR2 from the germline V gene are PRHDT and FYEKMQ (reference sequence). Trimming cost V 4 bases and J 2 bases; bases outside gene matches: 5. There are 16 residues in the CDR3. In DNA, the CDR3 is TGTGCCAGCAGCTCATTACTAGCGGGGGTCACAGATACGCAGTATTTT. Translating gives CASSSLLAGVTDTQYF.

This clone came up once. The rearrangement uses TRBV6-5 and TRBJ1-6; weak D call: TRBD1 (6 bases). The CDR3 length is 15 residues. V gave up 4 bases and J gave up 11 bases, with 18 bases separating them. CDR1 and CDR2 from the germline V gene are MNHEY and SVGAGI. The CDR3 sequence is CASSSQGAVATPLHF. In DNA, the CDR3 is TGTGCCAGCAGTTCACAGGGCGCCGTCGCCACACCCCTCCACTTT.

This clone was seen a few times. J is TRBJ1-5 and V is TRBV28; 7 bases map to TRBD1. From germline, CDR1 is MDHEN and CDR2 SYDVKM. Trimming took 2 bases from V and 6 from J; bases not matched to a gene: 4. This CDR3 comprises 14 residues. This CDR3 is CASSLKGGVQPQHF. The CDR3 nucleotides read TGTGCCAGCAGTTTAAAAGGGGGCGTTCAGCCCCAGCATTTT. Drawing the rest from reference TRBV28 and TRBJ1-5, the complete variable domain is DVKVTQSSRYLVKRTGEKVFLECVQDMDHENMFWYRQDPGLGLRLIYFSYDVKMKEKGDIPEGYSVSREKKERFSLILESASTNQTSMYLCASSLKGGVQPQHFGDGTRLSIL.

The J gene is TRBJ2-5, the V gene TRBV6-1; 7 positions agree with TRBD2. Losses at the gene ends were 4 bases for V and 1 base for J; bases not matched to a gene: 12. The CDR3 has 17 residues. The germline CDR1 and CDR2 sequences are MNHNS and SASEGT. CDR3 region: CASSALHRGDLQETQYF. The CDR3, as DNA: TGTGCCAGCAGTGCCCTCCACCGGGGGGACCTCCAAGAGACCCAGTACTTC.

V is TRBV7-9 and J is TRBJ2-7; 13 bases match TRBD2. CDR1 and CDR2 from the germline V gene are SEHNR and FQNEAQ (reference sequence). This CDR3 contains 17 residues. With 2 bases clipped from V and 3 bases from J, the junction kept 7 bases outside the gene matches. In nucleotides, the CDR3 is TGTGCCAGCAGCTTAACTGGGACTAGCGGGGCCTACTACGAGCAGTACTTC. Its translation is CASSLTGTSGAYYEQYF.

The rearrangement links TRBV7-9 to TRBJ2-1; D possibly corresponds to TRBD1 (6 bases). Germline values: CDR1 SEHNR, CDR2 FQNEAQ (reference sequence). V was pared by 0 bases and J by 8 bases, with 14 bases between. This CDR3 has 15 residues. The DNA of the CDR3 is TGTGCCAGCAGCTTAGCTGTTCCAGGGGAACATGAGCAGTTCTTC. Encoded protein: CASSLAVPGEHEQFF. The full variable domain, rest sourced from reference TRBV7-9 and TRBJ2-1, is DTGVSQNPRHKITKRGQNVTFRCDPISEHNRLYWYRQTLGQGPEFLTYFQNEAQLEKSRLLSDRFSAERPKGSFSTLEIQRTEQGDSAMYLCASSLAVPGEHEQFFGPGTRLTVL.

This clone is a singleton in its sample. The chain recombines TRBV5-1 with TRBJ2-7; TRBD1 matches at 9 bases. CDR1 and CDR2 from the germline V gene are SGHRS and YFSETQ. There are 14 residues in the CDR3. After removal of 0 bases from V and 3 bases from J, the junction contained 1 base not matched to a gene. The CDR3 spells CASSLGTGVYEQYF. In nucleotides, the CDR3 is TGCGCCAGCAGCTTGGGGACAGGGGTCTACGAGCAGTACTTC. Combining the CDR3 with reference TRBV5-1 and TRBJ2-7 gives the whole variable domain KAGVTQTPRYLIKTRGQQVTLSCSPISGHRSVSWYQQTPGQGLQFLFEYFSETQRNKGNFPGRFSGRQFSNSRSEMNVSTLELGDSALYLCASSLGTGVYEQYFGPGTRLTVT.

This chain connects TRBV19 to TRBJ2-7; TRBD2 matches 8 bases. The CDR3 has 14 amino acids. From germline, CDR1 is LNHDA and CDR2 SQIVND (reference sequence). Trimming removed 5 bases from V and 0 bases from J; junction bases left unmatched: 3. CDR3 amino acids: CASSFSGTSYEQYF. The CDR3 DNA reads as TGTGCCAGTAGTTTTAGCGGGACCTCCTACGAGCAGTACTTC.

The V and J genes are TRBV4-2 and TRBJ1-6, with 7 positions matching TRBD1. CDR1 is LGHNA and CDR2 is YNFKEQ in the germline V gene. The CDR3 runs 17 residues. With 0 bases clipped from V and 10 bases from J, the junction kept 12 bases outside the gene matches. The CDR3 spells CASSQDRNRGRVSPLHF. CDR3 nucleotide sequence: TGTGCCAGCAGCCAAGATCGGAACAGGGGTCGGGTCTCACCCCTCCACTTT.

This rearrangement joins TRBV6-4 to TRBJ2-5; 7 bases match TRBD2. After removal of 4 bases from V and 0 bases from J, the junction contained 5 bases not matched to a gene. This CDR3 has 15 residues. Germline V gives CDR1 MRHNA, CDR2 SNTAGT. CDR3: CASSVSGGDQETQYF. CDR3 nucleotides: TGTGCCAGCAGTGTTAGTGGGGGGGACCAAGAGACCCAGTACTTC.

This clone was seen just once. The rearrangement uses TRBV19 and TRBJ1-4; D gene uncertain. CDR3 size: 13 residues. Germline CDR1 LNHDA, CDR2 SQIVND (reference sequence). V was pared by 7 bases and J by 8 bases, with 14 bases between. CDR3 nucleotides: TGTGCCAGTACCCTCATCGTCGGGGAAAAACTGTTTTTT. It yields the protein CASTLIVGEKLFF.

The J gene is TRBJ1-3, the V gene TRBV2; 7 nucleotides agree with TRBD1. The CDR3 is 16 residues long. The J segment lost 2 bases and the V segment lost 1 base, leaving 5 bases of the junction unmatched. From germline, CDR1 is SNHLY and CDR2 FYNNEI. CDR3 amino acids: CASSEGDRVAGNTIYF. CDR3 DNA sequence: TGTGCCAGCAGTGAAGGTGACAGGGTAGCTGGAAACACCATATATTTT. The variable domain in full, with the rest retrieved from reference TRBV2 and TRBJ1-3, is EPEVTQTPSHQVTQMGQEVILRCVPISNHLYFYWYRQILGQKVEFLVSFYNNEISEKSEIFDDQFSVERPDGSNFTLKIRSTKLEDSAMYFCASSEGDRVAGNTIYFGEGSWLTVV.

This clone came up a few times. This sequence joins TRBV28 and TRBJ2-5, with TRBD2 matching over 11 bases. The CDR3 loop spans 15 amino acids. J gave up 5 bases and V 6 bases, and 8 bases lay outside the gene matches. In germline, CDR1 is MDHEN, CDR2 SYDVKM. The CDR3 sequence is CASRALSGGAETQYF. The DNA for the CDR3 is TGTGCCAGCAGAGCACTTAGCGGGGGGGCGGAGACCCAGTACTTC.

This chain uses TRBV5-1 with TRBJ1-1; tentative D call: TRBD1 (6 bases). Looked up from germline, CDR1 is SGHRS and CDR2 is YFSETQ. V was shortened by 0 bases and J by 5 bases, with 17 bases between the two germline ends. This CDR3 region has 16 residues. The CDR3 here is CASSLGTGRDWTEAFF. CDR3 DNA sequence: TGCGCCAGCAGCTTGGGTACAGGGAGGGATTGGACTGAAGCTTTCTTT.

As regards this clone: Compared with germline, one end of the junction differs, possibly owing to a read error. The chain uses TRBV4-2 and TRBJ2-5, with 11 positions matching TRBD2. From germline, CDR1 is LGHNA and CDR2 YNFKEQ. CDR3 length: 19 residues. CDR3 coding DNA: TGTGCCAGCAGCCAAGACGCCAGAAGGCTAGCGGGGGGCCAAAAGACCCAGTACTTC. This sequence encodes CASSQDARRLAGGQKTQYF.

The CDR3 region is CASSLDSLLNEQFF. CDR3 sequence (DNA): TGTGCCAGCAGTCTGGACAGTCTCCTCAATGAGCAGTTCTTC. The rearrangement links TRBV2 to TRBJ2-1; tentative D call: TRBD1 (6 bases). Germline V gives CDR1 SNHLY, CDR2 FYNNEI. CDR3 length: 14 residues. Trimming took off 5 bases at V and 6 bases at J, with 14 bases between the two ends.